Described below is a single T cell receptor (beta chain) sequence and its context. Its antigen remains unknown. The data stem from a study of response to subunit inactivated influenza vaccine. Findings and caveats of the study: Authors suggested few new T cells are recruited by each seasonal influenza vaccination.

In TCRdb, the RT-PCR reads were re-called with MiXCR into one record per CDR3 protein. The sample holds around 500,000 distinct CDR3 sequences, 11% seen once. Looked up from germline, CDR1 is PRHDT and CDR2 is FYEKMQ (reference sequence). This CDR3 is built from 15 residues. V dropped 4 bases and J dropped 8; count of bases not matched to a gene: 13. This specimen was PBMCs from blood, taken 40 to 50 days after vaccination. This sequence joins TRBV13 and TRBJ2-7; 8 positions agree with TRBD2. The receptor was isolated from a man aged 50 to 59 who received an inactivated influenza vaccine. CDR3 nucleotide sequence: TGTGCCAGCAGCTCCCTTGCGGGAGGTATGTACCAGCAGTACTTC. Amino acids: CASSSLAGGMYQQYF.